This is a list of T cell receptor beta chains from one sample in a study of T cell responses to AZD1222 COVID-19 vaccine. TCRdb keeps only in-frame clones here, not all; method: immunoSEQ multiplex PCR. The top ten clones hold roughly 7.5% of a sample with about 140,000 clones, more than 80% of them seen once. Source: peripheral blood, taken 28 days after the second dose of the MenACWY control vaccine. The origin of the receptors is an adult who received the MenACWY meningococcal vaccine as a control. Each CDR3 is given with its conserved first and last residue. D genes are given only for firm matches. Clone size, where shown, is once, few, many, or a class for clones that have expanded.

V	J	size	D	length	CDR3	DNA
TRBV5-4	TRBJ2-6	.	.	16	CASSLLKYSGANVLTF	TGTGCCAGCAGCTTGCTCAAGTACTCTGGGGCCAACGTCCTGACTTTC
TRBV19	TRBJ1-3	.	.	13	CASSMAGGNTIYF	TGTGCCAGTAGTATGGCTGGTGGAAACACCATATATTTT
TRBV2	TRBJ2-3	once	.	12	CASSGPTDTQYF	TGTGCCAGCAGCGGGCCTACAGATACGCAGTATTTT
TRBV30	TRBJ1-4	.	.	11	CAWSIPGHLFF	TGTGCCTGGAGTATACCGGGACACCTGTTTTTT
TRBV5-8	TRBJ1-1	.	.	13	CASSPPMNTEAFF	TGTGCCAGCAGCCCACCGATGAACACTGAAGCTTTCTTT
TRBV2	TRBJ1-5	few	.	15	CASSGDRATNQPQHF	TGTGCCAGCAGTGGTGACCGGGCAACGAATCAGCCCCAGCATTTT
TRBV19	TRBJ2-5	.	TRBD1	14	CASSILGGEKTQYF	TGTGCCAGTAGTATCCTAGGGGGCGAGAAGACCCAGTACTTC
TRBV28	TRBJ2-7	.	.	16	CASSSLSGYRSYEQYF	TGTGCCAGCAGCTCCCTATCCGGGTATAGATCCTACGAGCAGTACTTC
TRBV7-2	TRBJ2-5	.	TRBD1	16	CASSFPRGRLEETQYF	TGTGCCAGCAGCTTCCCCAGGGGGCGCCTAGAGGAGACCCAGTACTTC
TRBV7-9	TRBJ1-1	.	TRBD1	13	CASSLDRDTEAFF	TGTGCCAGCAGCTTGGACAGGGACACTGAAGCTTTCTTT